Sequencing of this T cell receptor beta chain was carried out in a study of preoperative IRX-2 immunotherapy in early breast cancer. The CDR3 runs 14 residues. The V gene's germline CDR1 is MNHGY and CDR2 SAAAGT. The junction had 4 bases not matched to a gene; V was cut back by 6 bases and J by 0 bases. The protocol was immunoSEQ multiplex PCR, while the TCRdb copy is restricted to in-frame clones and leaves out a portion. The sample yields approximately 27,000 clones, roughly four fifths seen once. Treatment defined: preoperative locoregional IRX-2 cytokine immunotherapy. Samples came from a phase Ib trial of preoperative locoregional IRX-2 cytokine immunotherapy.

This TCR was sampled from a human donor with breast cancer. Sequenced material: lymph node tissue, taken after IRX-2 immunotherapy. The chain employs TRBV6-8 and TRBJ2-7, with TRBD2 matching over 8 bases. As DNA, the CDR3 is TGTGCCAGCAGAAAAAGCGGGGGCTCCTACGAGCAGTACGTC. Translation: CASRKSGGSYEQYV.